This TCR beta chain was observed in a study of metastatic and nonmetastatic thyroid tumors. As for the study in general: Both malignant and benign thyroid patients supplied peripheral blood and tumor or nodule tissue samples, across which the repertoires of these patients were then compared.

This clone was seen more than once but under ten times. Its specificity is not known. Among the patients, none had received any treatment before thyroid surgery. The CDR3 totals 15 residues. CDR1 KGHDR and CDR2 SFDVKD come from the germline V gene. The V segment lost 7 bases and the J segment 4 bases; nucleotides outside the gene matches: 9. Study-wide results and caveats: TCR beta diversity was reportedly significantly higher in malignant thyroid tumors than benign nodules, in blood and tumor.

Authors' methods: To classify distant metastasis in papillary thyroid cancer, a model was built from CDR3 differences across clinicopathological groups. TCRdb reassembled clones from the PCR reads with MiXCR. TCRdb's processing, not the authors', yielded these V and J calls. Of about 19,000 clones detected, 35% to 40% appear once; the ten largest clones hold roughly 25%. The V gene is TRBV24-1, the J gene TRBJ2-7, with 10 bases matching TRBD2. The sample taken for sequencing was tumor tissue. The sequence derives from a female donor with papillary thyroid cancer or a benign thyroid nodule (not recorded which). Some clones in this sample may be carry-over from other donors' samples. CDR3 sequence: CATRLTSGTFYEQYV. CDR3 coding DNA: TGTGCCACCAGACTCACTAGCGGGACTTTTTACGAGCAGTACGTC.